This TCR beta chain was identified in a study of blood T cells in healthy people across ages (dated by TCRdb to between 2014 and 2017). Broadly, across the study: Template switching captured roughly one uniquely barcoded TCR beta cDNA molecule per two T cells in model experiments. The study measured age-related changes in TCR beta repertoire diversity using deep sequencing normalized with unique cDNA molecular identifiers. For two donors (one aged 18 to 29 and one aged 80 or older), the study analyzed two additional independent replicas of 1 million unique cDNA reads from the same blood draw. Donors of different ages were randomly distributed across sequencing lanes to avoid experimental bias. The donors were divided into four age groups: young (average around 17 years), middle-aged (approximately 42), aged (about 60) and long-lived (roughly 82). Study-level results and caveats: The CMV infection status of donors was not known, potentially confounding age-related changes in expanded clonotypes. Because profiling used bulk unsorted PBMCs, naive and antigen-experienced compartments could not be compared conclusively. Compared with the aged group, the long-lived group had more naive CD4+ T cells, fewer expanded clones and increased TCR diversity, suggesting age selection. A strong correlation was found between observed TCR beta diversity and the percentage of naive T cells measured by flow cytometry. Total diversity estimates from one million sequenced T cells were considered lower bounds and underestimates. As age increased, observed TCR beta diversity per million T cells dropped in a roughly linear way, and a significant reduction was already evident by age about 40.

The donors were 40 or so Caucasian individuals from Russia, aged 6 to 90 years, who were systemically healthy. About 10 milliliters of peripheral blood were collected from each donor into EDTA-treated Vacutainer tubes. Ficoll-Paque density-gradient centrifugation was used to isolate PBMCs, with at least 6.5 million per sample. Total RNA was extracted from PBMCs with Trizol reagent, with at least 6 micrograms obtained per sample. For every donor, flow cytometry on a PBMC aliquot measured the percentage of naive CD45RAhigh/CD27high T cells. Libraries were built with 5' RACE. The reads were generated on an Illumina HiSeq 2500. A second 7 to 11 cycle PCR used a sample-barcoded 5' primer and a J-beta primer mix. A template-switch 5' adaptor carrying 12 random nucleotides introduced a unique molecular identifier onto each TCR beta cDNA molecule. At least 3 million CDR3-containing paired-end reads were obtained from each sample. All of the RNA was converted into first-strand cDNA using the Mint cDNA synthesis kit, with a TRBC-specific oligonucleotide serving as the primer. Following uracil-DNA glycosylase treatment, a first 18-cycle PCR with universal primers M1SS and BC2_uni_R was performed on all cDNA. The original pipeline was this. For normalization, 1 million high-quality reads, each with a distinct molecular identifier, were randomly selected from each sample. Instead of being binned into consensus sequences, reads with shared molecular identifiers were discarded. MiTCR, set to a Q25 quality threshold and the strictest error-elimination algorithm, was used for CDR3 identification, clonotype clustering and error correction. A nonparametric unseen species model with Euler transformation was used to estimate lower-bound total TCR beta diversity. TCRdb reanalyzed the raw reads on its own, using fastp at Q25 for trimming and MiXCR for clone calling, and kept in-frame beta chains. Merged by CDR3 protein, the rows form single entries marked with the most common genes and DNA. Here the V and J calls rest on TCRdb's processing, not on the authors' analysis. The sample table shows 600,000 or so distinct CDR3 sequences, and roughly 21% are seen once. Jointly, the top ten make up approximately 3.6% of the sample.

About this clonotype: Its antigen target is currently unknown. No qualities accompany the bases; no much larger clone lies one base away.

Specimen: blood. The clonotype originates from a man in his sixties or seventies in good health.

The sequenced DNA is TGTGCCAGCCAGGGGTCCACAGATACGCAGTATTTT. Translated, this gives CASQGSTDTQYF. The rearrangement combines TRBV2 with TRBJ2-3, with TRBD1 tentatively as D gene (6 bases match). Including the terminal cysteine and phenylalanine, the CDR3 comprises 12 residues. Only the CDR3 DNA is retained, 36 bases long and in frame from the first base. V and J are truncated by 8 bases and 2 bases respectively, leaving an intervening sequence of 8 bases. The germline V gene encodes CDR1 SNHLY and CDR2 FYNNEI. The variable domain in full, with residues beyond the CDR3 obtained from the reference TRBV2 and TRBJ2-3 genes, is EPEVTQTPSHQVTQMGQEVILRCVPISNHLYFYWYRQILGQKVEFLVSFYNNEISEKSEIFDDQFSVERPDGSNFTLKIRSTKLEDSAMYFCASQGSTDTQYFGPGTRLTVL.